The entry below describes one T cell receptor beta chain. The data are from a study of blood T cell repertoires in COVID-19. Measured with immunoSEQ multiplex PCR; TCRdb has only the in-frame clones, and not every one. Of about 200,000 clones listed, 86% are singletons. The germline V and J ends were trimmed by 4 bases and 2 bases, with 8 bases remaining between them. Per germline, CDR1 SGHNT and CDR2 YYREEE (reference sequence). The CDR3 extends over 13 amino acids. Sequenced sample: PBMCs or T cells enriched from blood (not recorded which). The rearrangement joins TRBV5-4 to TRBJ2-3, with D perhaps TRBD2 (6 bases). This receptor was identified in a woman aged 40 to 49 with acute COVID-19. The CDR3 DNA sequence: TGTGCCAGCAGCAGGGACTCCACAGATACGCAGTATTTT. Encoded protein: CASSRDSTDTQYF.